Presented here are 24 T cell receptor beta chains from one specimen sequenced in a study of blood T cell repertoires in COVID-19. Only in-frame clones appear in the TCRdb table, and some are missing; sequencing was by immunoSEQ multiplex PCR. Of roughly 200,000 clones in the sample, around 86% were seen once. The sequenced material came from PBMCs or T cells enriched from blood (not recorded which). These TCRs come from a man in his forties with acute COVID-19.

This chain joins TRBV7-8 and TRBJ2-7, with a possible D match to TRBD2 (5 bases). The CDR3 length is 14 residues. The V gene lost 5 bases and the J gene lost 3 bases, with 14 bases spanning the gap. Looked up from germline, CDR1 is SGHVS and CDR2 is FQNEAQ. CDR3 sequence: CASSDTGVLYEQYF. The CDR3 nucleotides are TGTGCCAGCAGCGACACCGGGGTACTCTACGAGCAGTACTTC.

The chain couples TRBV18 to TRBJ2-3, with 7 bases matching TRBD1. The CDR3 is 14 amino acids. The J segment lost 1 base and the V segment lost 6 bases, leaving 4 bases of the junction unmatched. Germline V gene lookup returns CDR1 KGHSH and CDR2 LQKENI. The CDR3 nucleotides are TGTGCCAGCTCGCCGACAGGGCGCACAGATACGCAGTATTTT. Its protein is CASSPTGRTDTQYF.

This clone has a handful of counts. The rearrangement links TRBV5-4 to TRBJ1-1; D is perhaps TRBD1 (5 bases). Looked up from germline, CDR1 is SGHNT and CDR2 is YYREEE (reference sequence). Deletions cut 3 bases from V and 0 bases from J, with 12 bases between. This CDR3 contains 15 residues. The DNA of the CDR3 is TGTGCCAGCAGCTCCGGTACGACAGTGAACACTGAAGCTTTCTTT. Amino acid sequence: CASSSGTTVNTEAFF.

The rearrangement joins TRBV5-1 to TRBJ1-6, with 8 bases that match TRBD1. This CDR3 comprises 14 residues. CDR1 SGHRS and CDR2 YFSETQ come from the germline V gene. V shed 4 bases and J 8 bases; nucleotides not matched to a gene: 5. CDR3 protein: CASSGTGGDSPLHF. DNA for the CDR3: TGCGCCAGCAGCGGAACAGGGGGAGATTCACCCCTCCACTTT.

The V and J genes are TRBV4-2 and TRBJ1-4; possible D gene TRBD1, 5 bases. Trimming took off 0 bases at V and 8 bases at J, with 10 bases between the two ends. CDR1 is LGHNA, CDR2 YNFKEQ, per germline. The CDR3 runs to 14 residues. CDR3 in amino acids: CASSQEVRDEKLFF. In DNA form, the CDR3 reads TGTGCCAGCAGCCAAGAGGTGCGGGACGAAAAACTGTTTTTT.

In this sample, this clone turned up once. This sequence joins TRBV28 and TRBJ1-1, with TRBD1 as a possible D gene (5 bases). This CDR3 is built from 13 residues. The ends were cut back, 7 bases at V and 4 bases at J, with 13 bases in the middle. Per the germline V gene, CDR1 is MDHEN and CDR2 is SYDVKM. CDR3 region: CASTPSRATEAFF. The DNA of the CDR3 is TGTGCCAGCACCCCGTCCAGGGCCACTGAAGCTTTCTTT. Full variable domain (rest looked up from reference TRBV28 and TRBJ1-1): DVKVTQSSRYLVKRTGEKVFLECVQDMDHENMFWYRQDPGLGLRLIYFSYDVKMKEKGDIPEGYSVSREKKERFSLILESASTNQTSMYLCASTPSRATEAFFGQGTRLTVV.

The chain has TRBV2 and TRBJ2-7, with TRBD1 matching over 9 bases. J lost 6 bases, V lost 7 bases, and 10 bases had no gene match. Looked up from germline, CDR1 is SNHLY and CDR2 is FYNNEI. There are 14 residues in the CDR3. DNA of the CDR3: TGTGCCAGCATGTCTTGGGACAGGGTCCGCGAGCAGTACTTC. It codes for CASMSWDRVREQYF.

The chain couples TRBV7-9 to TRBJ1-2; possibly TRBD1 for D (6 bases). Trimming took off 5 bases at V and 7 bases at J, with 14 bases between the two ends. Germline CDR1 reads SEHNR; CDR2 reads FQNEAQ (reference sequence). This CDR3 contains 13 residues. Here the CDR3 DNA reads TGTGCCAGCAGCCGACCCGGGGGGGCTGGCTACACCTTC. Protein: CASSRPGGAGYTF.

The chain recombines TRBV19 with TRBJ1-1; the match to TRBD1 covers 8 bases. Trimming at V came to 5 bases and at J to 6 bases, leaving 8 bases not matched to a gene. From germline, CDR1 is LNHDA and CDR2 SQIVND (reference sequence). The CDR3 length is 14 residues. CDR3 bases: TGTGCCAGTAGTCCCGTGGACAGGGATGCTGAAGCTTTCTTT. Translated, it gives CASSPVDRDAEAFF. The variable domain in full, with the rest retrieved from reference TRBV19 and TRBJ1-1, is DGGITQSPKYLFRKEGQNVTLSCEQNLNHDAMYWYRQDPGQGLRLIYYSQIVNDFQKGDIAEGYSVSREKKESFPLTVTSAQKNPTAFYLCASSPVDRDAEAFFGQGTRLTVV.

The rearrangement links TRBV10-3 to TRBJ1-2; 10 bases align to TRBD1. The junction had 5 bases not matched to a gene; V was cut back by 0 bases and J by 7 bases. CDR3 size: 15 residues. CDR1 is ENHRY, CDR2 SYGVKD, per germline. CDR3: CAISESTGGTVGYTF. The CDR3 nucleotides read TGTGCCATCAGTGAGTCGACAGGGGGCACAGTTGGCTACACCTTC.

V is TRBV27 and J is TRBJ2-3; 15 nucleotides line up with TRBD2. Trimming at V came to 4 bases and at J to 8 bases, leaving 10 bases not matched to a gene. This CDR3 has 17 amino acids. The germline CDR1 and CDR2 sequences are MNHEY and SMNVEV (reference sequence). CDR3 nucleotide sequence: TGTGCCAGCAGTTCATCGACGGGACTAGCGGGAGGCGTTACGCAGTATTTT. Residues: CASSSSTGLAGGVTQYF.

CDR3 DNA: TGTGCCAGCAGTGAACGGGAAAATCAGCCCCAGCATTTT. It encodes CASSERENQPQHF. The gene calls are TRBV2 and TRBJ1-5; D not certain. Germline V lookup: CDR1 SNHLY, CDR2 FYNNEI. CDR3 length equals 13 residues. Deletions cut 2 bases from V and 4 bases from J, with 6 bases between. The whole variable domain, remainder taken from reference TRBV2 and TRBJ1-5, is EPEVTQTPSHQVTQMGQEVILRCVPISNHLYFYWYRQILGQKVEFLVSFYNNEISEKSEIFDDQFSVERPDGSNFTLKIRSTKLEDSAMYFCASSERENQPQHFGDGTRLSIL.

The chain carries TRBV24-1 and TRBJ1-1; 8 nucleotides line up with TRBD1. The germline gives CDR1 KGHDR, CDR2 SFDVKD. CDR3 length: 13 amino acids. Trimming removed 7 bases from V and 5 bases from J; junction bases left unmatched: 5. The CDR3: CATRQGAGTEAFF. CDR3 nucleotides: TGTGCCACCAGGCAGGGGGCGGGAACTGAAGCTTTCTTT.

This chain uses TRBV15 with TRBJ2-5; TRBD1 agrees at 8 bases. The CDR3 totals 15 residues. With 1 base clipped from V and 4 bases from J, the junction kept 5 bases outside the gene matches. Germline assignment: CDR1 LNHNV and CDR2 YYDKDF (reference sequence). The CDR3 coding sequence is TGTGCCACCAGCAGAGCAACAGGGGGTGGAGAGACCCAGTACTTC. This sequence encodes CATSRATGGGETQYF.

The chain carries TRBV9 and TRBJ2-1, with D maybe TRBD2 (6 bases). The CDR3 runs to 13 residues. Germline assignment: CDR1 SGDLS and CDR2 YYNGEE. V was pared by 0 bases and J by 12 bases, with 13 bases between. CDR3 nucleotides: TGTGCCAGCAGCGTAGCGGCGGGGAAAGTGCAGTTCTTC. This codes for CASSVAAGKVQFF.

The chain employs TRBV6-1 and TRBJ1-1; tentatively, D is TRBD1 (5 bases). Germline values: CDR1 MNHNS, CDR2 SASEGT. Trimming pared 2 bases from V and 1 base from J, leaving 8 bases between. There are 14 residues in the CDR3. The CDR3 bases are TGTGCCAGCAGTGAAAGGGGCCCGAACACTGAAGCTTTCTTT. This codes for CASSERGPNTEAFF.

The chain has TRBV11-1 and TRBJ2-7, with D perhaps matching TRBD2 (5 bases). The germline gives CDR1 SGHAT, CDR2 FQDESV (reference sequence). This CDR3 spans 15 amino acids. The V and J ends lost 0 bases and 2 bases respectively, with 11 bases between them. The DNA for the CDR3 is TGTGCCAGCAGCTTAGCGCGAGGGCTTACCTACGAGCAGTACTTC. Protein sequence: CASSLARGLTYEQYF.

The chain is built from TRBV29-1 and TRBJ2-1, with 9 bases identical to TRBD2. CDR1 and CDR2 from the germline V gene are SQVTM and ANQGSEA. The CDR3 spans 15 residues. Germline trimming cut 7 bases from V and 4 bases from J; bases unmatched to any gene: 11. The CDR3: CSALQLAGIYNEQFF. The CDR3 DNA reads TGCAGCGCTCTGCAGCTAGCGGGGATTTACAATGAGCAGTTCTTC.

The V call is TRBV7-9, the J call TRBJ2-2; 11 bases are shared with TRBD1. Germline V gene data show CDR1 as SEHNR and CDR2 as FQNEAQ (reference sequence). The CDR3 sequence is 13 residues long. The J segment lost 5 bases and the V segment lost 10 bases, leaving 3 bases of the junction unmatched. CDR3 in amino acids: CAIGQGATGELFF. As DNA, the CDR3 is TGTGCCATCGGACAGGGGGCGACCGGGGAGCTGTTTTTT.

This clone occurred once. The genes are TRBV10-3 and TRBJ2-3; tentative D call: TRBD2 (6 bases). This CDR3 is 18 amino acids long. Germline CDR1 and CDR2: ENHRY and SYGVKD. Trimming took 3 bases from V and 0 from J, leaving 19 bases between them. For the CDR3, the DNA is TGTGCCATCAGTGACCCACTGGGGGGATCAACTAGCACAGATACGCAGTATTTT. Amino acid sequence: CAISDPLGGSTSTDTQYF.

The chain carries TRBV19 and TRBJ2-5; D perhaps matches TRBD1 (6 bases). This CDR3 is built from 15 residues. Germline V gene data show CDR1 as LNHDA and CDR2 as SQIVND (reference sequence). The V end lost 1 base, the J end lost 5 bases, and 14 bases lay between the germline ends. The CDR3 protein is CASSIAQGLRETQYF. The CDR3 DNA reads TGTGCCAGTAGTATAGCCCAGGGGCTGAGGGAGACCCAGTACTTC.

The V gene is TRBV2, the J gene TRBJ1-2; 7 bases are a match to TRBD1. After removal of 10 bases from V and 7 bases from J, the junction contained 12 bases not matched to a gene. Germline V gives CDR1 SNHLY, CDR2 FYNNEI. CDR3 length: 13 amino acids. The CDR3 coding sequence is TGTGCCACGGGGGACAGCTCCCTCCTTGGCTACACCTTC. Protein product: CATGDSSLLGYTF.

This clone was seen more than once but under ten times. The chain combines TRBV7-6 with TRBJ2-1, with D maybe TRBD1 (5 bases). This CDR3 contains 14 residues. CDR1 SGHVS and CDR2 FNYEAQ come from the germline V gene. V dropped 5 bases and J dropped 2 bases, with 10 bases sitting between them. In nucleotides, the CDR3 is TGTGCCAGCAGCCCGGACATAGCCTACAATGAGCAGTTCTTC. It codes for CASSPDIAYNEQFF.

The chain links TRBV27 to TRBJ2-7, with 7 bases that match TRBD2. The CDR3 runs 14 residues. Germline lookup yields CDR1 MNHEY and CDR2 SMNVEV (reference sequence). Trimming at V came to 3 bases and at J to 5 bases, leaving 7 bases not matched to a gene. The DNA for the CDR3 is TGTGCCAGCAGTTTGGGCGGGAGCGCCCACGAGCAGTACTTC. It is translated as CASSLGGSAHEQYF.